These 2 T cell receptor beta chains originate from one sample sequenced in a study of shared T cell receptors in the human thymus. Some clones are missing from TCRdb's copy, which holds only in-frame ones; the method was immunoSEQ multiplex PCR. The table includes about 660,000 clones, roughly 86% detected once. These data were likewise used in another study, on human thymus T cells.

The sequenced material came from thymocytes. The receptor source for this set is a boy in the first two years of life with a congenital heart defect.

This sequence joins TRBV4-3 and TRBJ2-2, with 10 bases aligning to TRBD2. Germline V lookup: CDR1 LGHNA, CDR2 YSLEER. This CDR3 contains 18 residues. After removal of 0 bases from V and 3 bases from J, the junction contained 7 bases not matched to a gene. CDR3 in amino acids: CASSQDRGLAGDTGELFF. For the CDR3, the DNA is TGCGCCAGCAGCCAAGATAGGGGGCTAGCGGGGGACACCGGGGAGCTGTTTTTT.

The chain links TRBV5-4 to TRBJ2-7, with D perhaps matching TRBD1 (5 bases). Germline V gives CDR1 SGHNT, CDR2 YYREEE (reference sequence). CDR3 length equals 11 residues. Trimming took 3 bases from V and 7 from J, leaving 8 bases between them. This CDR3 reads CASSYQGEQYF. DNA of the CDR3: TGTGCCAGCAGCTACCAGGGAGAGCAGTACTTC.